The rows below give T cell receptor beta chains drawn from one sample of a study of shared clonotypes between healthy human individuals. TCRdb keeps only in-frame clones here, not all; method: immunoSEQ multiplex PCR. The sample yields millions of clones, 85% to 95% seen once. What was sequenced was naive CD4+ T cells from PBMCs. The receptors stem from a man younger than 35 in good health. Some clones in this sample may be carry-over from other donors' samples. Both conserved end residues are part of each CDR3. D genes are given only for firm matches. Expanded clones are given a class, and other clones once, few, many or no size at all.

D | size | J | V | CDR3 | DNA
TRBD1 | NA | TRBJ1-2 | TRBV5-1 | CASSLDRGVNGYTF | TGCGCCAGCAGCTTGGACAGGGGCGTTAATGGCTACACCTTC
NA | NA | TRBJ2-3 | TRBV5-6 | CASSLETGATDTQYF | TGTGCCAGCAGCTTGGAGACAGGCGCCACAGATACGCAGTATTTT
TRBD2 | NA | TRBJ2-3 | TRBV11-2 | CASTRDYRTDTQYF | TGTGCCAGCACTAGGGACTATCGCACAGATACGCAGTATTTT
NA | NA | TRBJ2-3 | TRBV7-3 | CASSLGGTSTDTQYF | TGTGCCAGCAGCTTAGGCGGAACAAGCACAGATACGCAGTATTTT
TRBD1 | NA | TRBJ2-5 | TRBV29-1 | CSVEGPDRAAEETQYF | TGCAGCGTTGAGGGCCCCGACAGGGCGGCCGAGGAGACCCAGTACTTC
NA | NA | TRBJ1-4 | TRBV30 | CAWTPDREKLFF | TGTGCCTGGACCCCGGATAGGGAAAAACTGTTTTTT
NA | NA | TRBJ2-2 | TRBV30 | CAWSTGLNTGELFF | TGTGCCTGGAGTACAGGGCTGAACACCGGGGAGCTGTTTTTT
TRBD2 | NA | TRBJ2-1 | TRBV9 | CASSAPGRLAGGISYNEQFF | TGTGCCAGCAGCGCGCCGGGTAGACTAGCGGGAGGAATCTCCTACAATGAGCAGTTCTTC
NA | NA | TRBJ2-1 | TRBV5-4 | CASSLYGNEQFF | TGTGCCAGCAGCTTGTACGGGAATGAGCAGTTCTTC
NA | once | TRBJ1-1 | TRBV7-9 | CASSFSSNTEAFF | TGTGCCAGCAGCTTTTCCTCGAACACTGAAGCTTTCTTT
NA | NA | TRBJ2-3 | TRBV6-1 | CASSDGADTQYF | TGTGCCAGCAGTGACGGGGCAGATACGCAGTATTTT
NA | once | TRBJ2-1 | TRBV4-2 | CASSQEGEIGALDEQFF | TGTGCCAGCAGCCAAGAGGGGGAGATTGGGGCGCTGGATGAGCAGTTCTTC
TRBD1 | NA | TRBJ1-2 | TRBV23-1 | CASSQPGQGPSGYTF | TGCGCCAGCAGTCAACCGGGACAGGGGCCCTCTGGCTACACCTTC
NA | NA | TRBJ1-5 | TRBV10-1 | CASSESGDNCNNQPQHF | TGCGCCAGCAGTGAGTCGGGAGATAACTGTAACAATCAGCCCCAGCATTTT
TRBD2 | NA | TRBJ2-3 | TRBV14 | CASSQLRLAGSPGDTQYF | TGTGCCAGCAGCCAACTCCGACTAGCGGGATCCCCGGGAGATACGCAGTATTTT
NA | NA | TRBJ2-5 | TRBV9 | CASSVSQVMWETQYF | TGTGCCAGCAGCGTTAGCCAGGTTATGTGGGAGACCCAGTACTTC
NA | NA | TRBJ2-5 | TRBV9 | CASSVEAWQETQYF | TGTGCCAGCAGCGTAGAAGCGTGGCAAGAGACCCAGTACTTC
NA | NA | TRBJ2-1 | TRBV4-2 | CASSQRRDNNEQFF | TGTGCCAGCAGCCAACGCCGGGACAACAATGAGCAGTTCTTC
TRBD1 | once | TRBJ2-7 | TRBV11-2 | CASRDFGTGMDEQYF | TGTGCCAGCAGGGACTTTGGGACAGGGATGGACGAGCAGTACTTC
NA | NA | TRBJ2-2 | TRBV7-2 | CASSLQAGRPTTGELFF | TGTGCCAGCAGCCTGCAAGCGGGCAGACCAACAACCGGGGAGCTGTTTTTT
NA | NA | TRBJ2-5 | TRBV5-1 | CASSLAGSTPPETQYF | TGCGCCAGCAGCTTGGCTGGGTCTACTCCCCCGGAGACCCAGTACTTC
TRBD2 | NA | TRBJ2-7 | TRBV6-5 | CASNPTSGGHYEQYF | TGTGCCAGCAACCCGACTAGCGGAGGTCATTACGAGCAGTACTTC
TRBD2 | NA | TRBJ2-1 | TRBV7-2 | CASKTGLAGEKEQFF | TGTGCCAGCAAGACAGGGCTAGCGGGAGAAAAGGAGCAGTTCTTC
NA | NA | TRBJ2-7 | TRBV5-1 | CASSPRRDAHYEQYF | TGCGCCAGCAGCCCGAGGAGAGACGCACACTACGAGCAGTACTTC
NA | NA | TRBJ2-5 | TRBV6-5 | CASSYEGGGRETQYF | TGTGCCAGCAGTTATGAGGGAGGAGGGCGGGAGACCCAGTACTTC
NA | NA | TRBJ2-3 | TRBV11-2 | CASSFNAGKVTDTQYF | TGTGCCAGCAGCTTTAACGCAGGGAAGGTAACAGATACGCAGTATTTT
TRBD1 | NA | TRBJ2-2 | TRBV27 | CASRRQGAQNTGELFF | TGTGCCAGCAGGCGACAGGGGGCTCAGAACACCGGGGAGCTGTTTTTT
NA | NA | TRBJ1-5 | TRBV11-2 | CASSSDPNQPQHF | TGTGCCAGCAGCTCGGACCCCAATCAGCCCCAGCATTTT
NA | NA | TRBJ2-7 | TRBV29-1 | CSAEGRGGEQYF | TGCAGCGCGGAGGGGCGAGGAGGCGAGCAGTACTTC
TRBD2 | NA | TRBJ2-2 | TRBV7-9 | CASRLAEKNTGELFF | TGTGCCAGCAGACTAGCGGAAAAGAACACCGGGGAGCTGTTTTTT
TRBD1 | NA | TRBJ2-7 | TRBV5-1 | CASSKGQTYEQYF | TGCGCCAGCAGCAAGGGACAGACATACGAGCAGTACTTC
NA | NA | TRBJ2-1 | TRBV5-4 | CASSLVRGRDNEQFF | TGTGCCAGCAGCTTGGTCAGGGGCCGGGACAATGAGCAGTTCTTC
NA | NA | TRBJ1-4 | TRBV27 | CASSSVRTNEKLFF | TGTGCCAGCAGTTCTGTGAGAACTAATGAAAAACTGTTTTTT
NA | once | TRBJ2-1 | TRBV11-3 | CASSLTTYNEQFF | TGTGCCAGCAGCCTCACAACTTACAATGAGCAGTTCTTC
NA | NA | TRBJ1-1 | TRBV7-9 | CASSFGRGWGAFF | TGTGCCAGCAGCTTTGGACGTGGGTGGGGAGCTTTCTTT
TRBD1 | NA | TRBJ2-7 | TRBV5-8 | CASIQQGQEQYF | TGTGCCAGCATTCAACAGGGGCAGGAGCAGTACTTC
TRBD1 | NA | TRBJ1-1 | TRBV6-1 | CASSMDRGDTEAFF | TGTGCCAGCAGTATGGACAGGGGGGACACTGAAGCTTTCTTT
TRBD1 | NA | TRBJ2-1 | TRBV9 | CASSLTGGSYNEQFF | TGTGCCAGCAGCCTCACAGGGGGCTCCTACAATGAGCAGTTCTTC
NA | once | TRBJ2-3 | TRBV19 | CASSLGGRWTDTQYF | TGTGCCAGTAGTCTGGGGGGGCGCTGGACAGATACGCAGTATTTT
NA | NA | TRBJ2-5 | TRBV18 | CASSPTKETQYF | TGTGCCAGCTCACCTACCAAAGAGACCCAGTACTTC
NA | few | TRBJ1-1 | TRBV30 | CAWRLASEAFF | TGTGCCTGGCGCCTCGCTTCTGAAGCTTTCTTT
TRBD2 | NA | TRBJ2-1 | TRBV6-5 | CASRRLAEYNEQFF | TGTGCCAGCAGACGACTAGCGGAGTACAATGAGCAGTTCTTC
NA | NA | TRBJ1-1 | TRBV15 | CATSRDLGAVEAFF | TGTGCCACCAGCAGAGATCTGGGGGCGGTTGAAGCTTTCTTT
NA | NA | TRBJ1-5 | TRBV21-1 | CASSINQGAHQPQHF | TGTGCCAGCAGCATAAACCAGGGGGCCCATCAGCCCCAGCATTTT
NA | NA | TRBJ2-3 | TRBV4-2 | CASSQDPGRDTQYF | TGTGCCAGCAGCCAAGATCCTGGGCGGGATACGCAGTATTTT
TRBD2 | NA | TRBJ2-7 | TRBV27 | CASRGGIIGAEQYF | TGTGCCAGCAGGGGGGGGATTATCGGGGCCGAGCAGTACTTC
NA | NA | TRBJ2-5 | TRBV5-4 | CASSLDLAGGSQYF | TGTGCCAGCAGCTTGGATCTGGCGGGTGGGTCCCAGTACTTC
NA | NA | TRBJ2-1 | TRBV28 | CATRELLRYNEQFF | TGTGCCACTCGCGAACTACTCCGATACAATGAGCAGTTCTTC